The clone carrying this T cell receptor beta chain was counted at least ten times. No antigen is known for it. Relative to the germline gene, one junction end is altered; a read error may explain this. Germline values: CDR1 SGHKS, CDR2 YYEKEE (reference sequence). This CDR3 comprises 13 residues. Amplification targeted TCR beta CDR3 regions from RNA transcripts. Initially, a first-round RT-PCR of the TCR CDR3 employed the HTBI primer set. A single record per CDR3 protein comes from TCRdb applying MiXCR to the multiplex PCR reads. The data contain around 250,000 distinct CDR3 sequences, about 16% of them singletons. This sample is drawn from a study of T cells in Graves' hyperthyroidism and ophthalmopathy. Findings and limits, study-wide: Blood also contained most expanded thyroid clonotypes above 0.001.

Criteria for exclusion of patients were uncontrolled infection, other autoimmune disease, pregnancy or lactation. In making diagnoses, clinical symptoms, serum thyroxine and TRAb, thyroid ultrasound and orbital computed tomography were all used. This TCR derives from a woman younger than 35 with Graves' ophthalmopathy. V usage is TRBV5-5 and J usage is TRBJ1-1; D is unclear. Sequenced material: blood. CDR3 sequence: CAGSSRPDTEAFF. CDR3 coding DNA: TGTGCCGGCAGCAGCCGACCGGACACTGAAGCTTTCTTT.